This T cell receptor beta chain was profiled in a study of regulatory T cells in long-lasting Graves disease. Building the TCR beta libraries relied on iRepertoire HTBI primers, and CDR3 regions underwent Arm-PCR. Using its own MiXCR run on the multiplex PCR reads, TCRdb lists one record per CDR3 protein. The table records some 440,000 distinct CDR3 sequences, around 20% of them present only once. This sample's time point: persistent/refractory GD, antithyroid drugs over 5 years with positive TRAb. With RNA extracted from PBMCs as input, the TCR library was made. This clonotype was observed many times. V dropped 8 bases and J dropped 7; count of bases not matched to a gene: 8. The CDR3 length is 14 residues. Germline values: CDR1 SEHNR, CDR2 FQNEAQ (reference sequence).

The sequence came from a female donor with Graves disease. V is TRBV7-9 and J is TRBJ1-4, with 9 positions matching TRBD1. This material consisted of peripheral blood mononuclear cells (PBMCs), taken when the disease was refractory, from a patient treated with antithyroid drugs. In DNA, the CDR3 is TGTGCCAGCGAGGGACAGGGACAATTTGAAAAACTGTTTTTT. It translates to CASEGQGQFEKLFF.